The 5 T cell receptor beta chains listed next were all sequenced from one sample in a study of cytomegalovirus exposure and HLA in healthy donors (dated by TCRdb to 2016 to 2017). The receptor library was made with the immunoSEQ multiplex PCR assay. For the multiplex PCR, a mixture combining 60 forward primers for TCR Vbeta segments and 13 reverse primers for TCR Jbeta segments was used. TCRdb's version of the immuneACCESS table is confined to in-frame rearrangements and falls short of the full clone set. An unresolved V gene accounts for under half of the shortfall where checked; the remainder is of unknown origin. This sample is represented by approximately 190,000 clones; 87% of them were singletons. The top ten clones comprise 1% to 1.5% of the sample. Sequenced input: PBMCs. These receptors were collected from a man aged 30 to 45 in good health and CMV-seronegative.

CDR3 loop: CASSTQTSGRSGEQFF. CDR3 bases: TGTGCCAGCAGCACGCAGACTAGCGGGAGGTCGGGGGAGCAGTTCTTC. The chain employs TRBV7-8 and TRBJ2-1; 13 bases align to TRBD2. Germline V gives CDR1 SGHVS, CDR2 FQNEAQ. Unmatched junction bases numbered 11, after V lost 5 bases and J lost 10 bases. This CDR3 has 16 amino acids.

CDR3 in DNA: TGTGCCAGCAGCTCGGGTGTTGCGCCCGAGCAGTACTTC. Translation: CASSSGVAPEQYF. This chain links TRBV13 with TRBJ2-7, with unresolved D. CDR1 is PRHDT, CDR2 FYEKMQ, per germline (reference sequence). V was pared by 4 bases and J by 6 bases, with 13 bases between. CDR3 size: 13 residues.

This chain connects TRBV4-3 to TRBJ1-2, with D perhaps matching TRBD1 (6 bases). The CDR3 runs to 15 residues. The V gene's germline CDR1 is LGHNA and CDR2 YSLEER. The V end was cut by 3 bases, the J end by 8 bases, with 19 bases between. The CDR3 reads CASSQSVDSDLGYTF. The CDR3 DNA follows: TGCGCCAGCAGCCAGTCCGTGGACAGTGACCTCGGCTACACCTTC.

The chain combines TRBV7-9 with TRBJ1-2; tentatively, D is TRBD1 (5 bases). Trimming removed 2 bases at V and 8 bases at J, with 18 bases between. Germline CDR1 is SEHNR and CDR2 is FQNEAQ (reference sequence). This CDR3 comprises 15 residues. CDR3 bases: TGTGCCAGCAGCTTACTGGGAGGCGGGGCGGGGGGCTACACCTTC. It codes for CASSLLGGGAGGYTF.

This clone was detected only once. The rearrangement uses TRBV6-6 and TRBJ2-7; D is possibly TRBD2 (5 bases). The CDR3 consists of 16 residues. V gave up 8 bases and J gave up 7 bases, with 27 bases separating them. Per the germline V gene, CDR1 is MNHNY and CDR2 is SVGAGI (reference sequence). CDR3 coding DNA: TGTGCCAGCTTTAGAGAGGGCCAGTCCGGGCGTTGGGAGCAGTACTTC. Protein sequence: CASFREGQSGRWEQYF.